Below, 28 T cell receptor beta chains from the same sample are listed, as sequenced in a study of cytomegalovirus exposure and HLA in healthy donors. 13 Jbeta primers and 60 Vbeta primers were used for the PCR. Sequencing used immunoSEQ multiplex PCR; TCRdb keeps in-frame clones, though not all of them. The sample holds fewer than 150,000 clones; under 85% are singletons and the top ten take less than 4%. What was sequenced was PBMCs. The source of these receptors is a man aged 25-45 years in good health and CMV-seronegative.

The chain employs TRBV29-1 and TRBJ1-1; 9 bases line up with TRBD1. The ends lost 7 bases at V and 3 bases at J; junction bases unmatched: 15. The CDR3 spans 16 residues. CDR1 is SQVTM, CDR2 ANQGSEA, per germline. CDR3 loop: CSGRTPGTGHYTEAFF. CDR3 nucleotides: TGCAGCGGCAGAACCCCCGGGACAGGGCACTACACTGAAGCTTTCTTT.

The rearrangement links TRBV28 to TRBJ2-1, with TRBD2 matching 7 bases. V shed 3 bases and J 0 bases; nucleotides not matched to a gene: 8. Germline V gene data show CDR1 as MDHEN and CDR2 as SYDVKM. This CDR3 has 17 residues. The CDR3 loop is CASSFGGGGSSYNEQFF. The DNA of the CDR3 is TGTGCCAGCAGTTTCGGCGGGGGAGGGAGCTCCTACAATGAGCAGTTCTTC.

This clone was seen a few times. V and J are TRBV7-9 and TRBJ2-5; the D gene is possibly TRBD1 (6 bases). The CDR3 has 16 residues. Deletions cut 5 bases from V and 2 bases from J, with 18 bases between. The V gene's germline CDR1 is SEHNR and CDR2 FQNEAQ (reference sequence). The CDR3 region is CASSPSSGTLQETQYF. For the CDR3, the DNA is TGTGCCAGCAGCCCCTCGTCGGGGACACTGCAAGAGACCCAGTACTTC. The full variable domain, with the rest looked up from reference TRBV7-9 and TRBJ2-5, is DTGVSQNPRHKITKRGQNVTFRCDPISEHNRLYWYRQTLGQGPEFLTYFQNEAQLEKSRLLSDRFSAERPKGSFSTLEIQRTEQGDSAMYLCASSPSSGTLQETQYFGPGTRLLVL.

In this sample, this clone turned up once. This chain joins TRBV18 and TRBJ1-5; D not certain. Germline lookup yields CDR1 KGHSH and CDR2 LQKENI. CDR3 length equals 14 residues. The V gene lost 3 bases and the J gene lost 6 bases, with 12 bases spanning the gap. In DNA, the CDR3 is TGTGCCAGCTCACCGCAACGGGATTCTCAGCCCCAGCATTTT. Its protein product is CASSPQRDSQPQHF.

CDR3 in DNA: TGTGCCAGCAGTTTATCGGGGGCAGGGTTATATTACGAGCAGTACTTC. It encodes CASSLSGAGLYYEQYF. The chain uses TRBV27 and TRBJ2-7; a weak D match, TRBD1 (6 bases). The V end was cut by 0 bases, the J end by 4 bases, with 16 bases between. This CDR3 has 16 residues. Germline CDR1 is MNHEY and CDR2 is SMNVEV (reference sequence).

This chain's CDR3 is CASTPGPGQGHLELFF. CDR3 DNA: TGTGCCAGCACCCCGGGACCCGGACAGGGGCATCTTGAACTGTTTTTT. V gene TRBV5-6 combines with J gene TRBJ1-4; 9 bases are shared with TRBD1. The CDR3 extends over 16 amino acids. With 6 bases clipped from V and 12 bases from J, the junction kept 18 bases outside the gene matches. Germline assignment: CDR1 SGHDT and CDR2 YYEEEE.

The gene calls are TRBV27 and TRBJ2-1; 13 bases map to TRBD2. The CDR3 totals 15 residues. With V trimmed by 5 bases and J by 6 bases, 4 bases remained unmatched. CDR1 is MNHEY, CDR2 SMNVEV, per germline (reference sequence). For the CDR3, the DNA is TGTGCCAGCAGTCACGGACTAGCGGGAGCCAATGAGCAGTTCTTC. As protein: CASSHGLAGANEQFF.

This chain joins TRBV9 and TRBJ1-4; 7 bases are shared with TRBD1. The CDR3 totals 15 residues. V shed 2 bases and J 0 bases; nucleotides not matched to a gene: 1. The V gene's germline CDR1 is SGDLS and CDR2 YYNGEE. The DNA of the CDR3 is TGTGCCAGCAGCGTTACAGGGGCAACTAATGAAAAACTGTTTTTT. Its protein is CASSVTGATNEKLFF.

This clone has only one observation. CDR3 residues: CASSLGGTGSGTEAFF. The CDR3 nucleotides are TGCGCCAGCAGCTTGGGGGGGACAGGGAGCGGGACTGAAGCTTTCTTT. This chain connects TRBV5-1 to TRBJ1-1; 9 positions match TRBD1. Germline V lookup: CDR1 SGHRS, CDR2 YFSETQ. Germline trimming cut 0 bases from V and 5 bases from J; bases unmatched to any gene: 8. This CDR3 region has 16 residues.

The V gene is TRBV19, the J gene TRBJ2-1; 7 bases agree with TRBD2. This CDR3 is built from 16 residues. CDR1 is LNHDA, CDR2 SQIVND, per germline (reference sequence). V lost 6 bases and J lost 3; bases outside the gene matches: 11. The CDR3 here is CASRGTGGRNYNEQFF. In nucleotides, the CDR3 is TGTGCCAGTAGGGGCACCGGGGGGAGAAACTACAATGAGCAGTTCTTC.

This clone was recorded only once. This rearrangement joins TRBV7-3 to TRBJ2-2; the match to TRBD1 covers 9 bases. Germline V gives CDR1 SGHTA, CDR2 FQGTGA. This CDR3 is built from 15 residues. Trimming at V came to 2 bases and at J to 4 bases, leaving 2 bases not matched to a gene. CDR3 bases: TGTGCCAGCAGCTTAGGGACAGGGCCCACCGGGGAGCTGTTTTTT. Translated, it gives CASSLGTGPTGELFF. The full variable domain, with the rest looked up from reference TRBV7-3 and TRBJ2-2, is GAGVSQTPSNKVTEKGKYVELRCDPISGHTALYWYRQSLGQGPEFLIYFQGTGAADDSGLPNDRFFAVRPEGSVSTLKIQRTERGDSAVYLCASSLGTGPTGELFFGEGSRLTVL.

In its sample, this clone was seen a few times. This chain connects TRBV2 to TRBJ1-5, with D possibly matching TRBD1 (5 bases). This CDR3 has 14 residues. Germline V gives CDR1 SNHLY, CDR2 FYNNEI. V was pared by 5 bases and J by 6 bases, with 14 bases between. The DNA for the CDR3 is TGTGCCAGCAGTTTCCAGGGTGGCGGTCAGCCCCAGCATTTT. Encoded protein: CASSFQGGGQPQHF.

The chain uses TRBV7-9 and TRBJ2-7; 14 nucleotides line up with TRBD2. Per the germline V gene, CDR1 is SEHNR and CDR2 is FQNEAQ (reference sequence). The ends lost 6 bases at V and 2 bases at J; junction bases unmatched: 9. This CDR3 contains 17 residues. Here the CDR3 reads CASSGGLAGGSPYEQYF. Written as DNA, the CDR3 is TGTGCCAGCAGTGGTGGACTAGCGGGGGGCTCACCCTACGAGCAGTACTTC. Full variable domain (rest looked up from reference TRBV7-9 and TRBJ2-7): DTGVSQNPRHKITKRGQNVTFRCDPISEHNRLYWYRQTLGQGPEFLTYFQNEAQLEKSRLLSDRFSAERPKGSFSTLEIQRTEQGDSAMYLCASSGGLAGGSPYEQYFGPGTRLTVT.

The chain recombines TRBV19 with TRBJ2-3; TRBD1 matches at 7 bases. The germline V gene has CDR1 LNHDA and CDR2 SQIVND (reference sequence). The CDR3 is 16 amino acids. V shed 7 bases and J 7 bases; nucleotides not matched to a gene: 17. CDR3 sequence (DNA): TGTGCCAGTAATCACATAGGGGGCGAGTTGGAAAATACGCAGTATTTT. Translation: CASNHIGGELENTQYF.

This clone has a single count. The genes are TRBV5-6 and TRBJ1-5; 10 bases agree with TRBD1. The CDR3 totals 15 residues. The ends lost 3 bases at V and 3 bases at J; junction bases unmatched: 3. Germline V gene data show CDR1 as SGHDT and CDR2 as YYEEEE. The chain's CDR3 is CASSWGTGVNQPQHF. Here the CDR3 DNA reads TGTGCCAGCAGCTGGGGGACAGGGGTCAATCAGCCCCAGCATTTT.

V usage is TRBV10-3 and J usage is TRBJ1-6; maybe TRBD1 (5 bases). Trimming pared 11 bases from V and 8 bases from J, leaving 16 bases between. The V gene's germline CDR1 is ENHRY and CDR2 SYGVKD. This CDR3 is 13 amino acids long. CDR3 amino acids: CAARGTGDSPLHF. The CDR3 nucleotides read TGTGCCGCCCGCGGGACGGGGGATTCACCCCTCCACTTT.

This clone was found a few times. This sequence joins TRBV19 and TRBJ2-7; D possibly corresponds to TRBD2 (5 bases). Trimming took off 2 bases at V and 4 bases at J, with 18 bases between the two ends. The CDR3 sequence is 16 residues long. CDR1 LNHDA and CDR2 SQIVND come from the germline V gene (reference sequence). The CDR3 is CASSIRSSVNEYEQYF. The DNA for the CDR3 is TGTGCCAGTAGTATAAGGAGTAGCGTGAACGAATACGAGCAGTACTTC. The full variable domain, with the rest looked up from reference TRBV19 and TRBJ2-7, is DGGITQSPKYLFRKEGQNVTLSCEQNLNHDAMYWYRQDPGQGLRLIYYSQIVNDFQKGDIAEGYSVSREKKESFPLTVTSAQKNPTAFYLCASSIRSSVNEYEQYFGPGTRLTVT.

The chain carries TRBV2 and TRBJ2-7; D possibly corresponds to TRBD1 (6 bases). V was shortened by 6 bases and J by 2 bases, with 14 bases between the two germline ends. Germline V CDR1 and CDR2: SNHLY, FYNNEI. This CDR3 has 14 residues. The CDR3 nucleotides are TGTGCCAGCAGGGGGACATTCCTTGCCTACGAGCAGTACTTC. Encoded protein: CASRGTFLAYEQYF.

This chain uses TRBV7-2 with TRBJ2-7, with no clear D. V was cut by 7 bases and J by 2 bases, with 6 bases left in between. The germline gives CDR1 SGHTA, CDR2 FQGNSA. The CDR3 has 11 residues. CDR3 nucleotide sequence: TGTGCCAGCATCGACACCTACGAGCAGTACTTC. Encoded protein: CASIDTYEQYF.

The chain couples TRBV6-4 to TRBJ1-1, with a weak D call TRBD1 (5 bases). The ends were cut back, 4 bases at V and 5 bases at J, with 17 bases in the middle. This CDR3 spans 15 amino acids. Looked up from germline, CDR1 is MRHNA and CDR2 is SNTAGT. For the CDR3, the DNA is TGTGCCAGCAGTGCTGAAGGGGATCCAGGAACTGAAGCTTTCTTT. Translating it yields CASSAEGDPGTEAFF.

This chain connects TRBV7-6 to TRBJ2-3, with 7 bases aligning to TRBD1. The CDR3 has 15 amino acids. V was clipped by 1 base and J by 4 bases; unmatched bases: 5. Germline V lookup: CDR1 SGHVS, CDR2 FNYEAQ. This CDR3 is CASSLVGGVADTQYF. In nucleotides, the CDR3 is TGTGCCAGCAGCTTAGTAGGGGGCGTAGCAGATACGCAGTATTTT. The full variable domain, rest sourced from reference TRBV7-6 and TRBJ2-3, is GAGVSQSPRYKVTKRGQDVALRCDPISGHVSLYWYRQALGQGPEFLTYFNYEAQQDKSGLPNDRFSAERPEGSISTLTIQRTEQRDSAMYRCASSLVGGVADTQYFGPGTRLTVL.

Only one count was recorded for this clone. The chain combines TRBV28 with TRBJ2-1; TRBD2 aligns across 11 bases. The CDR3 runs 17 residues. Germline V CDR1 and CDR2: MDHEN, SYDVKM. Losses at the gene ends were 7 bases for V and 4 bases for J; bases not matched to a gene: 12. This chain's CDR3 is CASTSGTSGVRYNEQFF. For the CDR3, the DNA is TGTGCCAGCACCTCTGGGACTAGCGGAGTTAGATACAATGAGCAGTTCTTC.

The chain is built from TRBV28 and TRBJ2-7, with a weak D call TRBD2 (6 bases). This CDR3 is 13 amino acids long. The V end lost 2 bases, the J end lost 2 bases, and 7 bases lay between the germline ends. Germline lookup yields CDR1 MDHEN and CDR2 SYDVKM. The CDR3 spells CASSLRETYEQYF. CDR3 nucleotide sequence: TGTGCCAGCAGTTTACGGGAGACCTACGAGCAGTACTTC.

On this clone: This sample includes further DNA sequences coding for the same CDR3. The chain carries TRBV30 and TRBJ1-5, with D maybe TRBD1 (6 bases). This CDR3 is 13 amino acids long. V was shortened by 0 bases and J by 7 bases, with 10 bases between the two germline ends. Looked up from germline, CDR1 is GTSNPN and CDR2 is SVGIG (reference sequence). The CDR3 DNA is TGTGCCTGGAGTGTACAGGGCGACCAGCCCCAGCATTTT. Translation: CAWSVQGDQPQHF. Using reference TRBV30 and TRBJ1-5 for the parts outside the CDR3, the full variable domain is SQTIHQWPATLVQPVGSPLSLECTVEGTSNPNLYWYRQAAGRGLQLLFYSVGIGQISSEVPQNLSASRPQDRQFILSSKKLLLSDSGFYLCAWSVQGDQPQHFGDGTRLSIL.

This clone occurred a few times. This chain links TRBV19 with TRBJ1-2; D is ambiguous. The length of the CDR3 is 15 residues. V lost 3 bases and J 7 bases, leaving 18 bases between the germline ends. Germline V gene data show CDR1 as LNHDA and CDR2 as SQIVND (reference sequence). The CDR3 DNA is TGTGCCAGTAGTATTTCGTCTACCAGCGGGAGTGGCTACACCTTC. Its protein is CASSISSTSGSGYTF.

This chain links TRBV6-1 with TRBJ2-3; D might be TRBD1 (6 bases). Looked up from germline, CDR1 is MNHNS and CDR2 is SASEGT. This CDR3 contains 11 residues. Trimming took 9 bases from V and 7 from J, leaving 11 bases between them. The CDR3 DNA reads TGTGCCAGTCAGGGGCTCAATACGCAGTATTTT. Its protein product is CASQGLNTQYF.

This clone was recorded once. The chain has TRBV6-5 and TRBJ2-7, with 7 bases identical to TRBD1. V lost 5 bases and J lost 0; bases outside the gene matches: 7. This CDR3 spans 15 amino acids. The germline V gene has CDR1 MNHEY and CDR2 SVGAGI. The CDR3: CASSPDRRASYEQYF. CDR3 nucleotides: TGTGCCAGCAGTCCGGACAGGCGGGCCTCCTACGAGCAGTACTTC.

J is TRBJ2-3 and V is TRBV4-2; 10 bases map to TRBD2. CDR3 length: 17 amino acids. V trimming: 5 bases; J trimming: 5 bases; junction bases outside the gene matches: 13. CDR1 is LGHNA, CDR2 YNFKEQ, per germline. As DNA, the CDR3 is TGTGCCAGCAGCGTAAGCGGGAGGGCCCGGTTTGTAGATACGCAGTATTTT. This translates into CASSVSGRARFVDTQYF.